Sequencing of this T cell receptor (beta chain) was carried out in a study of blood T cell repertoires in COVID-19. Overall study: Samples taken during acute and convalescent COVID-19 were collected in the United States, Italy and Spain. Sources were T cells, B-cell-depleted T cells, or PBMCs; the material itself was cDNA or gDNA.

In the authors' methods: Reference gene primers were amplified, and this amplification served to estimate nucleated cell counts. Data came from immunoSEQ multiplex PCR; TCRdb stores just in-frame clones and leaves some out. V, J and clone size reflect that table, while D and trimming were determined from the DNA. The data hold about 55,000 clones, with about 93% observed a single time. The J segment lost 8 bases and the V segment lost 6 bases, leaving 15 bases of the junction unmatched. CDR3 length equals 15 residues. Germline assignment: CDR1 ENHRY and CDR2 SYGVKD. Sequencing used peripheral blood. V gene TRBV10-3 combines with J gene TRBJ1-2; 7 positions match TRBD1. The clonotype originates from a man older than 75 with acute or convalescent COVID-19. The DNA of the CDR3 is TGTGCCATCAGATCGACAGGGAGCTCCCTCTGGGGCTACACCTTC. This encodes CAIRSTGSSLWGYTF.